This T cell receptor beta chain is drawn from a study of blood T cell repertoires in COVID-19. Original methodology: Amplification of reference gene primers was used by the study to estimate nucleated cell counts. Generated by immunoSEQ multiplex PCR, the TCRdb table keeps only in-frame clones and is missing some. V and J calls and clone size are as listed in that table; D and trimming were resolved from the DNA. The sample yields approximately 100,000 clones, 65% to 75% seen once. Germline CDR1 SGHTA, CDR2 FQGNSA. CDR3 size: 17 residues. The ends lost 4 bases at V and 0 bases at J; junction bases unmatched: 9.

What was sequenced was peripheral blood. This clonotype was obtained from a human donor with acute or convalescent COVID-19. The donor label of this sample is uncertain. V and J are TRBV7-2 and TRBJ1-3, with 7 bases aligning to TRBD1. This CDR3 reads CASSYQGQATSGNTIYF. The CDR3 coding sequence is TGTGCCAGCAGCTATCAAGGACAGGCTACCTCTGGAAACACCATATATTTT. Drawing the rest from reference TRBV7-2 and TRBJ1-3, the complete variable domain is GAGVSQSPSNKVTEKGKDVELRCDPISGHTALYWYRQSLGQGLEFLIYFQGNSAPDKSGLPSDRFSAERTGGSVSTLTIQRTQQEDSAVYLCASSYQGQATSGNTIYFGEGSWLTVV.